One and the same sample provided the 8 T cell receptor beta chains below, sequenced in a study of cytomegalovirus exposure and HLA in healthy donors. PCR amplification relied on 60 Vbeta primers (plus 13 Jbeta primers). TCRdb keeps only in-frame clones here, not all; method: immunoSEQ multiplex PCR. The sample contains around 97,000 clones, around 82% of which appear only once. Sequenced input: PBMCs. Source of these receptors: a woman in her late teens or twenties in good health and CMV-seropositive.

There are a few counts of this clone. V and J are TRBV7-2 and TRBJ1-4, with D possibly TRBD1 on 6 matching bases. The CDR3 contains 16 residues. In germline, CDR1 is SGHTA, CDR2 FQGNSA. Trimming cost V 0 bases and J 7 bases, with 15 bases left between them. CDR3 protein: CASSLAYREGGEKLFF. The CDR3, as DNA: TGTGCCAGCAGCTTAGCGTACAGGGAAGGAGGTGAAAAACTGTTTTTT.

The chain carries TRBV6-5 and TRBJ1-2; TRBD1 matches 8 bases. Germline values: CDR1 MNHEY, CDR2 SVGAGI. This CDR3 comprises 12 residues. The junction had 2 bases not matched to a gene; V was cut back by 5 bases and J by 6 bases. The CDR3 DNA follows: TGTGCCAGCAGTGAGGACAGGGATGGCTACACCTTC. It codes for CASSEDRDGYTF.

The rearrangement joins TRBV6-5 to TRBJ2-5; TRBD1 might be the D (7 bases). V gave up 2 bases and J gave up 5 bases, with 12 bases separating them. Germline V gene lookup returns CDR1 MNHEY and CDR2 SVGAGI. There are 14 residues in the CDR3. The CDR3 loop reads CASSYQGGPETQYF. The CDR3 nucleotides read TGTGCCAGCAGTTACCAGGGGGGTCCCGAGACCCAGTACTTC.

The chain joins TRBV9 to TRBJ2-5, with D perhaps matching TRBD2 (6 bases). CDR3 length equals 15 residues. V lost 4 bases and J lost 2, with 15 bases in between. Germline CDR1 and CDR2: SGDLS and YYNGEE. The CDR3 region is CASSPPSRGQETQYF. CDR3 DNA: TGTGCCAGCAGCCCACCTAGTCGGGGGCAAGAGACCCAGTACTTC.

The V gene is TRBV5-6, the J gene TRBJ2-2, with 7 nucleotides matching TRBD1. The CDR3 sequence is 14 residues long. Germline CDR1 reads SGHDT; CDR2 reads YYEEEE. Trimming removed 6 bases from V and 4 bases from J; junction bases left unmatched: 6. CDR3 DNA: TGTGCCAGCATTCAGACAGGGTCCACCGGGGAGCTGTTTTTT. As protein: CASIQTGSTGELFF.

This clone was detected only once. This rearrangement joins TRBV27 to TRBJ2-7; maybe TRBD2 (5 bases). The V gene lost 3 bases and the J gene lost 5 bases, with 20 bases spanning the gap. CDR1 is MNHEY, CDR2 SMNVEV, per germline (reference sequence). The CDR3 totals 16 residues. As DNA, the CDR3 is TGTGCCAGCAGTTTCCGGACTGCGTTATCCCGCCACGAGCAGTACTTC. It translates to CASSFRTALSRHEQYF.

This clone was seen just once. DNA of the CDR3: TGTGCCAGCAAAATCAGCGGGGGCTCCTACGAGCAGTACTTC. This encodes CASKISGGSYEQYF. This chain joins TRBV6-5 and TRBJ2-7; 8 bases align to TRBD2. There are 14 residues in the CDR3. Germline trimming cut 7 bases from V and 0 bases from J; bases unmatched to any gene: 5. In germline, CDR1 is MNHEY, CDR2 SVGAGI.

DNA for the CDR3: TGTGCCAGCAGCTTACTAGGGGCCGGGACATTCTACGAGCAGTACTTC. Translated, it gives CASSLLGAGTFYEQYF. V is TRBV7-2 and J is TRBJ2-7; D might be TRBD1 (6 bases). V gave up 2 bases and J gave up 3 bases, with 17 bases separating them. Germline-derived CDR1 and CDR2 are SGHTA and FQGNSA. This CDR3 contains 16 residues.